Following are 9 T cell receptor beta chains from one sample sequenced in a study of PD-1 blockade in classical Hodgkin lymphoma. Here immunoSEQ multiplex PCR was the method, and the copy in TCRdb shows in-frame clones only, minus some. The table shows over 50,000 clones, with roughly 80% occurring only once. After autologous stem cell transplantation all patients relapsed, and prior brentuximab vedotin exposure differed between cohorts. Specimen: peripheral blood mononuclear cells (PBMCs), collected at baseline. The origin of the receptors is a human donor with classical Hodgkin lymphoma.

For this clone: Other nucleotide sequences from this sample produce the same CDR3. This chain joins TRBV15 and TRBJ2-3; 7 positions agree with TRBD2. Trimming took 0 bases from V and 3 from J; bases not matched to a gene: 6. The CDR3 loop spans 16 amino acids. CDR1 is LNHNV and CDR2 is YYDKDF in the germline V gene (reference sequence). In nucleotides, the CDR3 is TGTGCCACCAGCAGAGATGGAGCGGGGTATACAGATACGCAGTATTTT. Protein product: CATSRDGAGYTDTQYF.

The chain joins TRBV19 to TRBJ2-1, with D perhaps TRBD1 (5 bases). Deletions cut 7 bases from V and 0 bases from J, with 13 bases between. This CDR3 region has 15 residues. CDR1 and CDR2 from the germline V gene are LNHDA and SQIVND (reference sequence). CDR3 region: CASKSVTASYNEQFF. The DNA of the CDR3 is TGTGCCAGTAAAAGTGTGACAGCCTCCTACAATGAGCAGTTCTTC.

The CDR3 sequence: CASSLAAGGRRDTQYF. The CDR3 nucleotides read TGTGCCAGCAGCTTAGCGGCGGGCGGGCGGAGGGATACGCAGTATTTT. This rearrangement joins TRBV7-2 to TRBJ2-3; TRBD2 might be the D (5 bases). In germline, CDR1 is SGHTA, CDR2 FQGNSA. CDR3 length: 16 amino acids. Deletions cut 0 bases from V and 6 bases from J, with 16 bases between. Full variable domain (missing parts from reference TRBV7-2 and TRBJ2-3): GAGVSQSPSNKVTEKGKDVELRCDPISGHTALYWYRQSLGQGLEFLIYFQGNSAPDKSGLPSDRFSAERTGGSVSTLTIQRTQQEDSAVYLCASSLAAGGRRDTQYFGPGTRLTVL.

This chain joins TRBV10-3 and TRBJ2-7; 11 bases agree with TRBD2. This CDR3 has 14 amino acids. CDR1 and CDR2 from the germline V gene are ENHRY and SYGVKD. V shed 6 bases and J 3 bases; nucleotides not matched to a gene: 4. This CDR3 is CAISPGLAVYEQYF. CDR3 DNA: TGTGCCATCAGCCCGGGACTAGCGGTCTACGAGCAGTACTTC.

J is TRBJ2-3 and V is TRBV7-9; weak D call: TRBD2 (5 bases). Trimming pared 5 bases from V and 6 bases from J, leaving 15 bases between. Per germline, CDR1 SEHNR and CDR2 FQNEAQ (reference sequence). The CDR3 spans 14 residues. This chain's CDR3 is CASSPRRRGDTQYF. The CDR3 DNA reads as TGTGCCAGCAGCCCCCGGAGAAGAGGGGATACGCAGTATTTT.

This sequence joins TRBV5-1 and TRBJ1-1; 7 nucleotides align to TRBD1. The CDR3 has 14 residues. Losses at the gene ends were 6 bases for V and 0 bases for J; bases not matched to a gene: 5. Germline-derived CDR1 and CDR2 are SGHRS and YFSETQ. CDR3 in amino acids: CASTADRLNTEAFF. DNA of the CDR3: TGCGCCAGCACCGCGGACAGGTTGAACACTGAAGCTTTCTTT.

The chain joins TRBV13 to TRBJ2-7; D possibly matches TRBD1 or TRBD2 (6 bases each). CDR3 size: 13 residues. V lost 6 bases to trimming and J lost 6 bases, with 15 bases between them. Germline loops: CDR1 PRHDT, CDR2 FYEKMQ (reference sequence). The CDR3 bases are TGTGCCAGCAGTGACCCGGGGGCCAGCGAGCAGTACTTC. Encoded protein: CASSDPGASEQYF.

The V call is TRBV5-6, the J call TRBJ2-2, with no clear D. This CDR3 is 16 amino acids long. Trimming pared 0 bases from V and 3 bases from J, leaving 12 bases between. The germline gives CDR1 SGHDT, CDR2 YYEEEE. DNA of the CDR3: TGTGCCAGCAGCTTGGTCGGGTGGCGCGACACCGGGGAGCTGTTTTTT. Translating it yields CASSLVGWRDTGELFF.

This sequence joins TRBV7-2 and TRBJ2-7; 15 positions agree with TRBD2. The CDR3 covers 19 residues. Germline CDR1 and CDR2: SGHTA and FQGNSA. The ends lost 5 bases at V and 5 bases at J; junction bases unmatched: 16. The CDR3 DNA reads as TGTGCCAGCAGCCTTTACTGGGGACTAGCGGGAGGCCCGGCGCACGAGCAGTACTTC. This encodes CASSLYWGLAGGPAHEQYF.